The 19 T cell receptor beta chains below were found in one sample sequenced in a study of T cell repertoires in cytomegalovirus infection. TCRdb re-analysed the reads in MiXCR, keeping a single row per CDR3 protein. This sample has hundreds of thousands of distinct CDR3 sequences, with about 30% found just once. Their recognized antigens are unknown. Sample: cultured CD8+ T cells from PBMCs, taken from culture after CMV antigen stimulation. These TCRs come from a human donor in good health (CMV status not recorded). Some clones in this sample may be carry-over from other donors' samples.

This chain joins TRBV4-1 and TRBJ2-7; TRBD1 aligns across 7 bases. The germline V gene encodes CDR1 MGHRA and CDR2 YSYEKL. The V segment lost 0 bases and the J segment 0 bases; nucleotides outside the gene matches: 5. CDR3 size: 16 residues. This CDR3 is CASSQDRTGSSYEQYF. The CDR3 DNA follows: TGCGCCAGCAGCCAAGATCGGACAGGAAGCTCCTACGAGCAGTACTTC.

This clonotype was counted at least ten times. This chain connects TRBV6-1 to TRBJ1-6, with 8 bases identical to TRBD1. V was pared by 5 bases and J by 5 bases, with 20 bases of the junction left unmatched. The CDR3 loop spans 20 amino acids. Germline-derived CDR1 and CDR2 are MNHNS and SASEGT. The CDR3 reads CASSPRQGRSTTADNSPLHF. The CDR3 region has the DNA TGTGCCAGCAGTCCAAGACAGGGGCGATCCACTACGGCGGATAATTCACCCCTCCACTTT.

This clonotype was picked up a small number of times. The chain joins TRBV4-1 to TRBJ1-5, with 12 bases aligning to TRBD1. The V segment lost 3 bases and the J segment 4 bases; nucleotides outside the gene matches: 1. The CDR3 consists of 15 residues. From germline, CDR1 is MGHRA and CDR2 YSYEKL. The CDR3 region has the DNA TGCGCCAGCAGCCAGGGACAGGGGGCGAATCAGCCCCAGCATTTT. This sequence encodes CASSQGQGANQPQHF.

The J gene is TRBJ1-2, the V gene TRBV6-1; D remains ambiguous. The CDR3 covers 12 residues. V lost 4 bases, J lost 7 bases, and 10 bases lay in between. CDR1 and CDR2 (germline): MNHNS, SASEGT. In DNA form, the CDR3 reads TGTGCCAGCAGTGCGCAGTCGGTTGGCTACACCTTC. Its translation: CASSAQSVGYTF.

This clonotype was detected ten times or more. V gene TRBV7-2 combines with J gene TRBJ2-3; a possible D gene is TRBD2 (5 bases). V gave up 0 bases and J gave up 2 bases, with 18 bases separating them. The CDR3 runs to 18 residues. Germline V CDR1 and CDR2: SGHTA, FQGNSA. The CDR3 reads CASSLAPGLIVVTDTQYF. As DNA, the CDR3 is TGTGCCAGCAGCTTAGCGCCCGGACTGATTGTGGTCACAGATACGCAGTATTTT. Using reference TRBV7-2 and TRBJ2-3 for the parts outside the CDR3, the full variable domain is GAGVSQSPSNKVTEKGKDVELRCDPISGHTALYWYRQSLGQGLEFLIYFQGNSAPDKSGLPSDRFSAERTGGSVSTLTIQRTQQEDSAVYLCASSLAPGLIVVTDTQYFGPGTRLTVL.

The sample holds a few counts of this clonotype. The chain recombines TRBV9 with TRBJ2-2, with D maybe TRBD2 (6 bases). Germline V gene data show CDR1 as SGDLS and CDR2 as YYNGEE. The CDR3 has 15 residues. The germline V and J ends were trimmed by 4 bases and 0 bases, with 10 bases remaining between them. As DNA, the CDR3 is TGTGCCAGCAGCATTAGCGGATCGAACACCGGGGAGCTGTTTTTT. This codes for CASSISGSNTGELFF.

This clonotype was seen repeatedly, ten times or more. As DNA, the CDR3 is TGTGCCAGCAGCCCCCCCCGGCTAGCGGGGGGGCATGTCAACGGGGAGCTGTTTTTT. It yields the protein CASSPPRLAGGHVNGELFF. The chain carries TRBV7-2 and TRBJ2-2, with 12 bases that match TRBD2. The junction had 17 bases not matched to a gene; V was cut back by 5 bases and J by 7 bases. CDR3 size: 19 residues. Germline V CDR1 and CDR2: SGHTA, FQGNSA.

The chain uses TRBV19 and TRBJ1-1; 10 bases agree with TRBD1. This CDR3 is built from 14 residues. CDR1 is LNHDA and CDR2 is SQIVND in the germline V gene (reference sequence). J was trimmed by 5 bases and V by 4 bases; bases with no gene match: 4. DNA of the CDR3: TGTGCCAGTAGTACTTGGGACAGGGGAACTGAAGCTTTCTTT. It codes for CASSTWDRGTEAFF.

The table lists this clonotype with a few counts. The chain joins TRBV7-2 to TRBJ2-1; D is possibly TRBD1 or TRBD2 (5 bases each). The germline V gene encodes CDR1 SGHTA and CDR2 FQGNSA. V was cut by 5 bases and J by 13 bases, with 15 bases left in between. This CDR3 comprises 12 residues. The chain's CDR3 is CASSLGRIDQFF. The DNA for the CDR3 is TGTGCCAGCAGCCTGGGACGTATAGACCAGTTCTTC.

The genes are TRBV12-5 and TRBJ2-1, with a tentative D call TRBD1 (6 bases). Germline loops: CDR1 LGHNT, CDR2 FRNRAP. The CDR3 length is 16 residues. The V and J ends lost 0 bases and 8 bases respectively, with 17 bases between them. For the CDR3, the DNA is TGTGCTAGTGGTTTGGTAAATACAGGGAAGGGTGATGAGCAGTTCTTC. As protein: CASGLVNTGKGDEQFF.

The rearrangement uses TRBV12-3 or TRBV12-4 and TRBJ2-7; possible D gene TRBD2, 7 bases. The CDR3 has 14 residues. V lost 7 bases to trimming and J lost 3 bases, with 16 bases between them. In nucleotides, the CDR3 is TGTGCCAGCACCTGGGGGGGCCTTAACTACGAGCAGTACTTC. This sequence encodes CASTWGGLNYEQYF.

This chain's CDR3 is CASSGGTGYTDTQYF. Written as DNA, the CDR3 is TGCGCCAGCAGCGGCGGGACGGGTTACACAGATACGCAGTATTTT. The chain employs TRBV5-1 and TRBJ2-3, with D perhaps TRBD2 (6 bases). The V end lost 4 bases, the J end lost 2 bases, and 14 bases lay between the germline ends. The CDR3 length is 15 residues. The V gene's germline CDR1 is SGHRS and CDR2 YFSETQ. Full variable domain (outside the CDR3, taken from reference TRBV5-1 and TRBJ2-3): KAGVTQTPRYLIKTRGQQVTLSCSPISGHRSVSWYQQTPGQGLQFLFEYFSETQRNKGNFPGRFSGRQFSNSRSEMNVSTLELGDSALYLCASSGGTGYTDTQYFGPGTRLTVL.

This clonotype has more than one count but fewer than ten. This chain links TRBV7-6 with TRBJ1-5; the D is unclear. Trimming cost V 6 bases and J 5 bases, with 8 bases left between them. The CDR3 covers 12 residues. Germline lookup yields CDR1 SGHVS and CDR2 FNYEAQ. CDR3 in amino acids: CASRDRDQPQHF. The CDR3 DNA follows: TGTGCCAGCAGGGATAGGGATCAGCCCCAGCATTTT.

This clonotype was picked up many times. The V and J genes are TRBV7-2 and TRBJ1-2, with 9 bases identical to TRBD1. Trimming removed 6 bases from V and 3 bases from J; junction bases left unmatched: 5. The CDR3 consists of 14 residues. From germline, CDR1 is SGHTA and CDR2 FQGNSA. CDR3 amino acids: CASRRQGVDYGYTF. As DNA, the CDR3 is TGTGCCAGCAGGCGACAGGGGGTGGACTATGGCTACACCTTC.

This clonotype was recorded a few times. In nucleotides, the CDR3 is TGTGCCAGCAGCTCCCTCGAAGGAGTCGGTTCGAGTTACGAGCAGTACGTC. It yields the protein CASSSLEGVGSSYEQYV. The chain links TRBV7-9 to TRBJ2-7; no firm D call. This CDR3 is 17 amino acids long. V lost 4 bases to trimming and J lost 4 bases, with 23 bases between them. The germline gives CDR1 SEHNR, CDR2 FQNEAQ (reference sequence).

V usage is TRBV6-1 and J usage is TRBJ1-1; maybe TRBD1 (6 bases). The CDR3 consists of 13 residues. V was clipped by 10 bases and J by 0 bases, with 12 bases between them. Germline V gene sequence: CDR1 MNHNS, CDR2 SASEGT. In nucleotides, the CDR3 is TGTGCCACCCCGAGGGGGGTGAACACTGAAGCTTTCTTT. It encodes CATPRGVNTEAFF.

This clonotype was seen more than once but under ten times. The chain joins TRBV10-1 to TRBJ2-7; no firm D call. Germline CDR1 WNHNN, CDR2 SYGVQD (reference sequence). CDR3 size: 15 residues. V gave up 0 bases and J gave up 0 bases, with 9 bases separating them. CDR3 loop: CASSESVGSSYEQYF. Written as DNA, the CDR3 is TGCGCCAGCAGTGAGTCCGTAGGAAGCTCCTACGAGCAGTACTTC.

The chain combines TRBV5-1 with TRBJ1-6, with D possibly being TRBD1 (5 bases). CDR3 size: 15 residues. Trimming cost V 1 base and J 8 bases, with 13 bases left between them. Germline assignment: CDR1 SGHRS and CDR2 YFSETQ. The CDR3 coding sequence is TGCGCCAGCAGCTTGTACCGGGACGGCGATTCACCCCTCCACTTT. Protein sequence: CASSLYRDGDSPLHF. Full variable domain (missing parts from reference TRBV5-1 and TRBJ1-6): KAGVTQTPRYLIKTRGQQVTLSCSPISGHRSVSWYQQTPGQGLQFLFEYFSETQRNKGNFPGRFSGRQFSNSRSEMNVSTLELGDSALYLCASSLYRDGDSPLHFGNGTRLTVT.

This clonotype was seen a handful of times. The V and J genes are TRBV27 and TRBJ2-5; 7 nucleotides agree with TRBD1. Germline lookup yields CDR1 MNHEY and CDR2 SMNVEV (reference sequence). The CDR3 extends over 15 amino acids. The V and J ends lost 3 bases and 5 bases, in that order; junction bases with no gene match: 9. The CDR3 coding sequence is TGTGCCAGCAGTTTGAGTACAGGGGTGGGTGAGACCCAGTACTTC. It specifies CASSLSTGVGETQYF.